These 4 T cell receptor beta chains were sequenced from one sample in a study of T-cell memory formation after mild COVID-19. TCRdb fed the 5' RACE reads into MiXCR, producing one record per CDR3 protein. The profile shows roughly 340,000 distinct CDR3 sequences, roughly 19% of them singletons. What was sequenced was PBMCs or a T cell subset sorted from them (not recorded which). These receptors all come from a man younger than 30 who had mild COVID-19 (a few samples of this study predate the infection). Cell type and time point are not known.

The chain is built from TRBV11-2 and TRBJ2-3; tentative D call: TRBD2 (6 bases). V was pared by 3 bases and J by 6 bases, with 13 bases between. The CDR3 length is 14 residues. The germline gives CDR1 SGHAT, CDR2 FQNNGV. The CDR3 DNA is TGTGCCAGCAGCTTTCCGGGACTCTCGGATACGCAGTATTTT. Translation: CASSFPGLSDTQYF.

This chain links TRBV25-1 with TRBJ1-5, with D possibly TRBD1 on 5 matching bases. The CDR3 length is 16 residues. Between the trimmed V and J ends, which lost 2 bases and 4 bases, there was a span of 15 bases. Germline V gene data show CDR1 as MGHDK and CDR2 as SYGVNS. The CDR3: CASSEGREGVNQPQHF. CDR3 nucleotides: TGTGCCAGCAGTGAAGGCAGGGAAGGGGTAAATCAGCCCCAGCATTTT.

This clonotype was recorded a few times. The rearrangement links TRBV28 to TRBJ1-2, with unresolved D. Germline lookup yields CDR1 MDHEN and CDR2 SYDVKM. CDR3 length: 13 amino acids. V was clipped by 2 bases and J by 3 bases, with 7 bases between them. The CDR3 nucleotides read TGTGCCAGCAGTTTAGGTGGATACTATGGCTACACCTTC. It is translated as CASSLGGYYGYTF.

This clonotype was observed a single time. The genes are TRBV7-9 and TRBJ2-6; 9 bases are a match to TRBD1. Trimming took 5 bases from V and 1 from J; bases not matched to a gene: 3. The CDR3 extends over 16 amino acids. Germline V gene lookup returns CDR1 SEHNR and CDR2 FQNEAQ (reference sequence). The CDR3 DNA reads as TGTGCCAGCAGCCGGGGGACAGGGTCTGGGGCCAACGTCCTGACTTTC. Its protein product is CASSRGTGSGANVLTF.